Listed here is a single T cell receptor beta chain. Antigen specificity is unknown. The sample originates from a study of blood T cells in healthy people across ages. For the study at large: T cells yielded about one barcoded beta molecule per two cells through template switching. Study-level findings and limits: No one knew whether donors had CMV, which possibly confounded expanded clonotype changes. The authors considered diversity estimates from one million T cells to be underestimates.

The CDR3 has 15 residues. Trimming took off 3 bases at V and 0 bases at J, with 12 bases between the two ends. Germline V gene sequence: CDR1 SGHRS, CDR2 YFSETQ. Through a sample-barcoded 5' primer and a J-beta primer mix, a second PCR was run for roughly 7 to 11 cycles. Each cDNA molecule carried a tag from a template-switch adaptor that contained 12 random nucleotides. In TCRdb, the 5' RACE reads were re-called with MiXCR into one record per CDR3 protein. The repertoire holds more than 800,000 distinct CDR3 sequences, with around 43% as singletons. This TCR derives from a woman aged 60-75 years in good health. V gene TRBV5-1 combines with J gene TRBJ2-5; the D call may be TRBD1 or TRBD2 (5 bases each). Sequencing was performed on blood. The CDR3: CASSSVGANQETQYF. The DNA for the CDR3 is TGCGCCAGCAGCTCAGTCGGGGCGAACCAAGAGACCCAGTACTTC. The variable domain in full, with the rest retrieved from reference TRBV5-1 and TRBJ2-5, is KAGVTQTPRYLIKTRGQQVTLSCSPISGHRSVSWYQQTPGQGLQFLFEYFSETQRNKGNFPGRFSGRQFSNSRSEMNVSTLELGDSALYLCASSSVGANQETQYFGPGTRLLVL.